These 10 T cell receptor beta chains share one sample of origin, sequenced in a study of OX40 agonist ivuxolimab in advanced cancers. Measured with immunoSEQ multiplex PCR; TCRdb has only the in-frame clones, and not every one. The table records fewer than 60,000 clones, approximately 93% of them present only once. The sample consisted of CD4+ or CD8+ T cells sorted from blood, taken in a trial of the OX40 agonist ivuxolimab. Receptor source: an adult with an advanced solid tumor such as melanoma, head and neck, liver or kidney cancer.

The V call is TRBV12-5, the J call TRBJ2-1, with 9 bases fitting TRBD1. After removal of 6 bases from V and 2 bases from J, the junction contained 5 bases not matched to a gene. Germline CDR1 reads LGHNT; CDR2 reads FRNRAP. There are 15 residues in the CDR3. In DNA form, the CDR3 reads TGTGCTAGTGGGCTGGGGGACAGGGCCTACAATGAGCAGTTCTTC. Its translation: CASGLGDRAYNEQFF.

This chain uses TRBV18 with TRBJ2-3; D possibly uses TRBD1 or TRBD2 (6 bases each). V lost 2 bases and J 2 bases, leaving 11 bases between the germline ends. The CDR3 is 15 amino acids. Germline CDR1 is KGHSH and CDR2 is LQKENI. Here the CDR3 reads CASSPIGGLTDTQYF. The CDR3 nucleotides read TGTGCCAGCTCACCAATAGGGGGGCTCACAGATACGCAGTATTTT.

The chain couples TRBV4-1 to TRBJ2-2; 13 bases line up with TRBD2. Germline CDR1 reads MGHRA; CDR2 reads YSYEKL. The CDR3 has 17 residues. The V segment lost 5 bases and the J segment 3 bases; nucleotides outside the gene matches: 6. The CDR3 region has the DNA TGCGCCAGCAGCTCGGGACTAGCGGGGTCCCACACCGGGGAGCTGTTTTTT. This encodes CASSSGLAGSHTGELFF.

As concerns this clone: A read error may account for a junction end that differs from germline. CDR3 amino acids: CSVGNPGVRLF. In DNA form, the CDR3 reads TGCAGCGTTGGAAACCCGGGAGTAAGACTCTTC. The V and J genes are TRBV29-1 and TRBJ2-1; weak D call: TRBD2 (6 bases). This CDR3 region has 11 residues. Germline loops: CDR1 SQVTM, CDR2 ANQGSEA.

This clone was observed a single time. The chain couples TRBV28 to TRBJ2-3, with D maybe TRBD1 (6 bases). Germline V gene lookup returns CDR1 MDHEN and CDR2 SYDVKM. The CDR3 is 14 residues long. Trimming took 5 bases from V and 4 from J, leaving 13 bases between them. This chain's CDR3 is CASSNYREPDTQYF. In DNA form, the CDR3 reads TGTGCCAGCAGTAACTACAGGGAACCAGATACGCAGTATTTT. The full variable domain, its missing parts supplied by reference TRBV28 and TRBJ2-3, is DVKVTQSSRYLVKRTGEKVFLECVQDMDHENMFWYRQDPGLGLRLIYFSYDVKMKEKGDIPEGYSVSREKKERFSLILESASTNQTSMYLCASSNYREPDTQYFGPGTRLTVL.

The V gene is TRBV7-3, the J gene TRBJ1-1; D is possibly TRBD1 (5 bases). This CDR3 spans 13 amino acids. V lost 4 bases to trimming and J lost 6 bases, with 12 bases between them. The germline V gene encodes CDR1 SGHTA and CDR2 FQGTGA. In nucleotides, the CDR3 is TGTGCCAGCAGCTCAGAGGGGTATGCTGAAGCTTTCTTT. This codes for CASSSEGYAEAFF. The full variable domain, with the rest looked up from reference TRBV7-3 and TRBJ1-1, is GAGVSQTPSNKVTEKGKYVELRCDPISGHTALYWYRQSLGQGPEFLIYFQGTGAADDSGLPNDRFFAVRPEGSVSTLKIQRTERGDSAVYLCASSSEGYAEAFFGQGTRLTVV.

CDR3: CASSLGLANTDTQYF. The DNA of the CDR3 is TGTGCCAGCAGCCTGGGACTAGCGAACACAGATACGCAGTATTTT. The chain couples TRBV7-3 to TRBJ2-3, with TRBD2 matching over 10 bases. This CDR3 is built from 15 residues. The junction had 4 bases not matched to a gene; V was cut back by 5 bases and J by 2 bases. Germline lookup yields CDR1 SGHTA and CDR2 FQGTGA.

In this sample, this clone turned up a few times. V gene TRBV14 combines with J gene TRBJ1-6; D possibly corresponds to TRBD1 (5 bases). The germline gives CDR1 SGHDN, CDR2 FVKESK. The CDR3 sequence is 18 residues long. Trimming took 0 bases from V and 6 from J, leaving 18 bases between them. The CDR3 loop is CASSQDGGAWGTNSPLHF. In DNA, the CDR3 is TGTGCCAGCAGCCAAGACGGGGGTGCGTGGGGTACTAATTCACCCCTCCACTTT.

The genes are TRBV6-1 and TRBJ2-1; no firm D call. V lost 6 bases to trimming and J lost 9 bases, with 15 bases between them. There are 13 residues in the CDR3. The germline V gene encodes CDR1 MNHNS and CDR2 SASEGT. The CDR3 DNA reads as TGTGCCAGCAGCGACGGGCGGAGAGGTGAGCAGTTCTTC. It codes for CASSDGRRGEQFF.

The J gene is TRBJ2-4, the V gene TRBV6-6; D is unclear. The germline V gene encodes CDR1 MNHNY and CDR2 SVGAGI (reference sequence). V lost 6 bases to trimming and J lost 2 bases, with 17 bases between them. The CDR3 extends over 16 amino acids. CDR3 protein: CASRSYSRKSKNIQYF. The CDR3 DNA reads TGTGCCAGCAGATCGTATTCTAGAAAGTCCAAAAACATTCAGTACTTC.